The T cell receptor (beta chain) described here comes from a study of T-cell memory formation after mild COVID-19. This CDR3 is built from 16 residues. Trimming took 1 base from V and 4 from J; bases not matched to a gene: 4. Germline values: CDR1 SQVTM, CDR2 ANQGSEA. From the 5' RACE reads, TCRdb called clonotypes with MiXCR, one entry per CDR3 protein. The table includes 300,000 to 350,000 distinct CDR3 sequences, approximately 14% detected once. The V call is TRBV29-1, the J call TRBJ2-3, with 14 bases fitting TRBD2. This receptor was obtained from a young man who had mild COVID-19 (a few samples of this study predate the infection). Cell type and time point are not known. Source material: PBMCs or a T cell subset sorted from them (not recorded which). CDR3 nucleotides: TGCAGCGTTGAAGGACTAGCGGGGGGGCTGTCAGATACGCAGTATTTT. Translating gives CSVEGLAGGLSDTQYF.